Sequencing of this TCR beta chain was carried out in a study of T-cell memory formation after mild COVID-19. Via MiXCR, TCRdb re-called the 5' RACE reads, giving one row per CDR3 protein. Seen here are 200,000 or so distinct CDR3 sequences, around 16% observed once, and the top ten hold roughly 2.1%. In this sample, this clonotype turned up a few times. The antigen is unknown. Study results and limitations: Day 15 to 85 contracting clones showed balanced CD4/CD8; day 15 to 37 expanders favored CD4+. Whether day 37 second-wave clones are SARS-CoV-2-specific was not confirmed.

The CDR3 loop spans 15 amino acids. J lost 7 bases, V lost 1 base, and 7 bases had no gene match. Germline CDR1 and CDR2: SGHVS and FNYEAQ. V and J are TRBV7-6 and TRBJ1-3, with 7 bases lining up with TRBD1. The clonotype comes from an adult woman who had mild COVID-19 (a few samples of this study predate the infection). Cell type and time point are not known. Sequences were obtained from PBMCs or a T cell subset sorted from them (not recorded which). The CDR3 DNA reads TGTGCCAGCAGCTTAGGACAGGGTGTTAGGAACACCATATATTTT. Translation: CASSLGQGVRNTIYF.